Listed below are T cell receptor beta chains from one sample, sequenced in a study of T cells after yellow fever vaccination. TCRdb itself ran the 5' RACE reads through MiXCR, one entry per CDR3 protein. Among around 120,000 distinct CDR3 sequences, roughly 15% were seen once, and the ten largest hold roughly 43%. This material consisted of CD8+ T cells sorted from PBMCs, taken 5 days after the yellow fever booster vaccination. The receptors come from a man between 18 and 29 years old who received the YFV17D yellow fever vaccine. Each CDR3 is given with its conserved first and last residue. Each record gives: J gene, clone size, V gene, D gene, CDR3 protein, CDR3 DNA. A D gene is named only where the DNA matches it firmly. Not all rows give a size; the values are once, few, many and, for expanded clones, a class.

>TRBJ1-5|few|TRBV28|-
CASRTVYSNQPQHF
TGTGCCAGTAGGACAGTTTATAGCAATCAGCCCCAGCATTTT
>TRBJ1-6|few|TRBV7-9|-
CASSLTHPRVEDSPLHF
TGTGCCAGCAGCTTAACCCACCCCAGGGTTGAGGATTCACCCCTCCACTTT
>TRBJ2-1|-|TRBV7-2|TRBD2
CASSPDSGDNEQFF
TGTGCCAGCAGCCCCGATAGCGGGGATAATGAGCAGTTCTTC
>TRBJ2-3|-|TRBV29-1|TRBD2
CSVTRSLADNTDTQYF
TGCAGCGTCACGCGAAGCCTAGCGGATAACACAGATACGCAGTATTTT
>TRBJ1-1|few|TRBV5-6|-
CASSLLGQGTEAFF
TGTGCCAGCAGCTTGCTCGGGCAGGGGACTGAAGCTTTCTTT
>TRBJ1-1|few|TRBV5-1|-
CASSSSGGTEAFF
TGCGCCAGCAGCTCCTCGGGGGGCACTGAAGCTTTCTTT
>TRBJ1-4|-|TRBV5-1|-
CASSLVGGTNEKLFF
TGCGCCAGCAGCTTGGTTGGTGGCACTAATGAAAAACTGTTTTTT
>TRBJ2-1|-|TRBV11-2|TRBD2
CASSLGASGGPTYNEQFF
TGTGCCAGCAGCTTAGGGGCTAGCGGGGGGCCAACCTACAATGAGCAGTTCTTC
>TRBJ1-2|-|TRBV29-1|-
CSVEATGGYTF
TGCAGCGTTGAAGCCACAGGGGGCTACACCTTC
>TRBJ2-3|-|TRBV7-9|-
CASSIEGGTDTQYF
TGTGCCAGCAGCATAGAAGGGGGCACAGATACGCAGTATTTT
>TRBJ2-3|-|TRBV20-1|-
CSASPWPSSTDTQYF
TGCAGTGCTAGCCCGTGGCCGTCCAGCACAGATACGCAGTATTTT
>TRBJ1-1|few|TRBV4-1|TRBD1
CASSQDRDRGPTEAFF
TGCGCCAGCAGCCAAGATCGGGACAGGGGGCCCACTGAAGCTTTCTTT
>TRBJ1-2|few|TRBV9|TRBD1
CASSVGTGDYGYTF
TGTGCCAGCAGCGTAGGAACAGGGGACTATGGCTACACCTTC
>TRBJ2-2|few|TRBV6-2/TRBV6-3|-
CASSLTARGTGELFF
TGTGCCAGCAGCCTGACCGCTCGGGGCACCGGGGAGCTGTTTTTT
>TRBJ1-1|few|TRBV6-5|-
CASSSQLNEAFF
TGTGCCAGCAGTTCCCAACTGAATGAAGCTTTCTTT
>TRBJ1-1|-|TRBV9|-
CASSPWGGSTTEAFF
TGTGCCAGCAGCCCTTGGGGGGGGTCTACCACTGAAGCTTTCTTT
>TRBJ2-3|few|TRBV7-9|TRBD2
CASTPRDMRRGNDTQYF
TGTGCCAGCACCCCTAGGGATATGCGGCGGGGGAACGATACGCAGTATTTT
>TRBJ2-3|many|TRBV7-7|TRBD2
CASSPAGGRSDTQYF
TGTGCCAGCAGCCCAGCGGGGGGGCGATCAGATACGCAGTATTTT
>TRBJ1-1|-|TRBV11-2|-
CASSLWGGNTEAFF
TGTGCCAGCAGCTTATGGGGGGGCAACACTGAAGCTTTCTTT
>TRBJ2-1|few|TRBV6-2/TRBV6-3|-
CASSPFVQLNEQFF
TGTGCCAGCAGTCCTTTTGTGCAGCTCAATGAGCAGTTCTTC